This T cell receptor (beta chain) is from a study of vaccination effects on CD4 cells after COVID-19. The CDR3 runs to 12 residues. CDR1 and CDR2 from the germline V gene are SGHDT and YYEEEE. Trimming removed 3 bases at V and 4 bases at J, with 7 bases between. Repertoires were generated with immunoSEQ multiplex PCR, while TCRdb's copy carries only in-frame clones and drops some. The sample lists about 73,000 clones, roughly 73% seen once, with more than 2% in the top ten. A remark on this clone: Its antigen is unidentified.

With more than 9 days of culture completed, CD4+ T cells were isolated. Vaccination of participants consisted of two doses of either the BNT162b2 or mRNA-1273 vaccine. This clonotype originated in a human donor who received a COVID-19 vaccine. The chain combines TRBV5-6 with TRBJ1-2; no reliable D call. The sample in question was CD4+ T cells from PBMCs cultured without peptide, obtained after COVID-19 vaccination. The CDR3 DNA follows: TGTGCCAGCAGCTATACAGCCTATGGCTACACCTTC. Encoded protein: CASSYTAYGYTF.